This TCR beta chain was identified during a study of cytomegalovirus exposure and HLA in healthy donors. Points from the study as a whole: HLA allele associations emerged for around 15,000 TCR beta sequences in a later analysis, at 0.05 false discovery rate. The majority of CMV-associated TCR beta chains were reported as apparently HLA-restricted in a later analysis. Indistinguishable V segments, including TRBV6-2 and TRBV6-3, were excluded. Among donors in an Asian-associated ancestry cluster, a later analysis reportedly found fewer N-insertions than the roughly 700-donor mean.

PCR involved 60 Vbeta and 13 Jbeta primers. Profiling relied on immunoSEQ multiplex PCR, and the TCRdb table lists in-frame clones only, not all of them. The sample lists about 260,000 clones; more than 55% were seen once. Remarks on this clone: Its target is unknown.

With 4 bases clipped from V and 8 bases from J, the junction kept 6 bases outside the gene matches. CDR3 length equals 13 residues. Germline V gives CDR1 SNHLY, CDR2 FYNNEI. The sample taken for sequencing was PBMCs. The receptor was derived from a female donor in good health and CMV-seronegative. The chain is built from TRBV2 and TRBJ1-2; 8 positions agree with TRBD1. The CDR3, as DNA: TGTGCCAGCAGTGGGGGACAGGTTTTCGGCTACACCTTC. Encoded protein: CASSGGQVFGYTF. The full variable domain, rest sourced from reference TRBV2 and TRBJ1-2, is EPEVTQTPSHQVTQMGQEVILRCVPISNHLYFYWYRQILGQKVEFLVSFYNNEISEKSEIFDDQFSVERPDGSNFTLKIRSTKLEDSAMYFCASSGGQVFGYTFGSGTRLTVV.